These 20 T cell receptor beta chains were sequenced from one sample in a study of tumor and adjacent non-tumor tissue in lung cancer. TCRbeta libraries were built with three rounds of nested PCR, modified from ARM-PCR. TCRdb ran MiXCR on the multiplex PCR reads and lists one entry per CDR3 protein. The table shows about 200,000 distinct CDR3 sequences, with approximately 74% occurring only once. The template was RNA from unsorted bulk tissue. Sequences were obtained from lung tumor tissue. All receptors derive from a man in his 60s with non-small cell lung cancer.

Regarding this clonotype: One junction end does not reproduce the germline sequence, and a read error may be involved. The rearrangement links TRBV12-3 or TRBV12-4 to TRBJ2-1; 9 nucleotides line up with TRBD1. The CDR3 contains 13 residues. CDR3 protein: CASSLTGGNEQLF. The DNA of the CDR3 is TGTGCCAGCAGTTTAACAGGGGGCAATGAGCAGCTCTTC.

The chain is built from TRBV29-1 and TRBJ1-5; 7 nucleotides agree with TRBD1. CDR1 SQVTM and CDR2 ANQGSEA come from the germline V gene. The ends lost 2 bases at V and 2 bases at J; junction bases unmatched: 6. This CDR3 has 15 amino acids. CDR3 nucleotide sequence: TGCAGCGTTGAAATAGGGGGCAAACGCAATCAGCCCCAGCATTTT. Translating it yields CSVEIGGKRNQPQHF.

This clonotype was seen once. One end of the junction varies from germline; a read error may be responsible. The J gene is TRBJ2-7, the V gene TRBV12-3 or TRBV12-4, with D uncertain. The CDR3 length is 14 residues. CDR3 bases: TGTGCCAGCAGTTTAGCCGGCCTGGCCTACGATCAGTACTTC. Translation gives CASSLAGLAYDQYF.

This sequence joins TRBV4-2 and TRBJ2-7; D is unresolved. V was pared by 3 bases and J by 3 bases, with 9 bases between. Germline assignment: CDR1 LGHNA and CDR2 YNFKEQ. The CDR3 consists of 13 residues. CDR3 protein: CASSHDQIYEQYF. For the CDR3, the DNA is TGTGCCAGCAGCCACGACCAGATCTACGAGCAGTACTTC.

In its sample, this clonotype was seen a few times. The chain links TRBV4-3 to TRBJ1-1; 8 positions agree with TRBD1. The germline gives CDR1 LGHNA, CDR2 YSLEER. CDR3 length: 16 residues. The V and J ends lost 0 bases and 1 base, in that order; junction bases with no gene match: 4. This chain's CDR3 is CASSQDRGTGNTEAFF. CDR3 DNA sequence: TGCGCCAGCAGCCAAGATCGCGGGACAGGGAACACTGAAGCTTTCTTT.

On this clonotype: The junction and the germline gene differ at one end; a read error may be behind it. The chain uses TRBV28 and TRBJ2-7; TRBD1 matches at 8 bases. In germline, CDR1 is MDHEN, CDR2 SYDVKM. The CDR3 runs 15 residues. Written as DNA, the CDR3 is TGTGTCAGCAGTTTTCTACCGGACAGGGCCTACGAGCAGTACTTC. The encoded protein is CVSSFLPDRAYEQYF.

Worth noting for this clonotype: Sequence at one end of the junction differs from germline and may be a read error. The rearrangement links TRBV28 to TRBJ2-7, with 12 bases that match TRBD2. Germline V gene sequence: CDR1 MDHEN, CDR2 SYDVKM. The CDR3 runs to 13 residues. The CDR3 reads CASSGLAGLNEYF. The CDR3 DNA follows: TGTGCCAGCAGTGGACTAGCGGGGTTGAACGAGTATTTC.

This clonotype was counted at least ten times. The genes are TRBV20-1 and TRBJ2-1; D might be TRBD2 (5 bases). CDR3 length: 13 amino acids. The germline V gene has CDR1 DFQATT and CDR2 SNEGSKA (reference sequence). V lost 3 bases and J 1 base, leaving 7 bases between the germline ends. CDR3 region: CSARRESYNEQFF. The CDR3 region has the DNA TGCAGTGCTAGGAGGGAGTCCTACAATGAGCAGTTCTTC.

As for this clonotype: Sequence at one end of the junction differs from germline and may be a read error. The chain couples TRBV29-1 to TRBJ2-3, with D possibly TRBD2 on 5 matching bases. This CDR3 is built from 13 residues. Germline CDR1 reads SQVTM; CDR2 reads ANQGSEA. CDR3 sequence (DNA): TGTAGCGTTGGAGAGGTGGCTACTTATACGCAGTATTTT. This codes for CSVGEVATYTQYF.

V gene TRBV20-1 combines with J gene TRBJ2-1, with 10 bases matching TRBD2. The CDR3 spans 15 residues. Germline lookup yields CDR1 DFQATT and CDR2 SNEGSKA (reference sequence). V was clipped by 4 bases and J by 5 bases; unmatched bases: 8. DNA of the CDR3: TGCAGTGCTACCCAGTCTAGCGGGAGCAACAATGAGCAGTTCTTC. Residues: CSATQSSGSNNEQFF.

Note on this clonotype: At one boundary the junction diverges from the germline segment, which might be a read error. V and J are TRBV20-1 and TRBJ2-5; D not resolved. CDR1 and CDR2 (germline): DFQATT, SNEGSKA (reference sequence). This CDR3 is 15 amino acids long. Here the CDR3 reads CGARTGFQEWETQYF. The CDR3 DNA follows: TGCGGTGCCCGTACGGGCTTCCAAGAGTGGGAGACCCAGTACTTC.

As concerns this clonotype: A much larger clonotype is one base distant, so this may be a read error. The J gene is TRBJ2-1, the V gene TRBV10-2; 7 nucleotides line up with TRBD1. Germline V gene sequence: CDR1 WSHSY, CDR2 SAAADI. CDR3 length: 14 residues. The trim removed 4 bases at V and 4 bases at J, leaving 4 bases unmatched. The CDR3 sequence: CASSGTGSYNEQFF. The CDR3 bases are TGCGCCAGCAGTGGGACAGGCTCATACAATGAGCAGTTCTTC.

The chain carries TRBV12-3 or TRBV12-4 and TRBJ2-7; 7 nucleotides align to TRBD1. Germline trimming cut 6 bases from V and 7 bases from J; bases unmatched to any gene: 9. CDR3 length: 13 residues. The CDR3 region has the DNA TGTGCCAGCAGCTCGTGGGACAGAAGGGAGCAGTACTTC. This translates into CASSSWDRREQYF.

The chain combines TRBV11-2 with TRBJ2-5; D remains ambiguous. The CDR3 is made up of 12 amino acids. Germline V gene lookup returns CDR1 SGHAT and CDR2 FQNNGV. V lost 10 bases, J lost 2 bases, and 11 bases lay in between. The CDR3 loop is CANNSQQETQYF. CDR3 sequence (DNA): TGTGCCAACAACTCTCAGCAAGAGACCCAGTACTTC.

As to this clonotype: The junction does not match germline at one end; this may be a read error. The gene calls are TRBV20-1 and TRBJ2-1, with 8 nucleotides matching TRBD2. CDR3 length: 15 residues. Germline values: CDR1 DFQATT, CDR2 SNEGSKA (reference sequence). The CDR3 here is CSARSLAGSYSEQSF. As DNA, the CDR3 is TGCAGTGCTAGATCCCTAGCGGGCTCCTACAGTGAGCAGTCCTTC.

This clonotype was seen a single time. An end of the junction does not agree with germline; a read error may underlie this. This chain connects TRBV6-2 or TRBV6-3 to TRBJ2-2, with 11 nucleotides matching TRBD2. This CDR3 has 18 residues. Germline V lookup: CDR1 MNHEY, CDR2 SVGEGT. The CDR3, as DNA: TGTGCCAGCAGTTTCGTTAGCGGGAGGGCCCCATCCACCGGGGAGCTGTTGTTT. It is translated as CASSFVSGRAPSTGELLF.

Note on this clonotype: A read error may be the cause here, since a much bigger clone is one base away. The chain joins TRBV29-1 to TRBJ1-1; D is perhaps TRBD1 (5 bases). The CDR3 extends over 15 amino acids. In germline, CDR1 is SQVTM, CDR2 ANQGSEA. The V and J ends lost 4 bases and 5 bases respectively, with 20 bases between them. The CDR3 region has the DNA TGCAGCGTTGTCGAACAGGACACCCGGGGGACTGAAGCTTTCTTT. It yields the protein CSVVEQDTRGTEAFF.

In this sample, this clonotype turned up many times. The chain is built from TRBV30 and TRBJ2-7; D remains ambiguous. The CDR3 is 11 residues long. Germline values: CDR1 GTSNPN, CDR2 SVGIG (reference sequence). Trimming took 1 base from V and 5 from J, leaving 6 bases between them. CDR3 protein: CAWSDGDEQYF. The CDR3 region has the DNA TGTGCCTGGAGTGATGGAGACGAGCAGTACTTC. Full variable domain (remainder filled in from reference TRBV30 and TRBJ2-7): SQTIHQWPATLVQPVGSPLSLECTVEGTSNPNLYWYRQAAGRGLQLLFYSVGIGQISSEVPQNLSASRPQDRQFILSSKKLLLSDSGFYLCAWSDGDEQYFGPGTRLTVT.

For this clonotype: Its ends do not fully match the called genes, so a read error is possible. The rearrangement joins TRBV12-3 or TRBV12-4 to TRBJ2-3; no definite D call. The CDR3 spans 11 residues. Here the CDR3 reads CTSSPYDTQYF. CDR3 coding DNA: TGTACCAGCAGTCCCTATGATACGCAGTATTTT.

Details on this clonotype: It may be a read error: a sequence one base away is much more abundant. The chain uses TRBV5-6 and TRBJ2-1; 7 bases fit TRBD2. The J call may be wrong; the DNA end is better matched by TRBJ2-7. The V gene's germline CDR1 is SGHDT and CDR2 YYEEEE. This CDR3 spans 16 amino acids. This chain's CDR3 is CASSLVGAGIVNEQYF. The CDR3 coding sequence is TGTGCCAGCAGCTTGGTAGGAGCGGGAATAGTCAATGAGCAGTACTTC.